The clone carrying this T cell receptor beta chain occurred a few times. No glioblastoma patient carried an isocitrate dehydrogenase mutation. The data are from a study of glioma-infiltrating T cells after dendritic cell vaccination. The overall study: Autologous tumor lysate-pulsed dendritic cell vaccination was given between the early 2000s and the early 2010s.

Up to 2 ug genomic DNA was used for TCRB CDR3 amplification. Amplification used 60 V beta primers and 13 J beta primers. The repertoire was sequenced with immunoSEQ multiplex PCR; TCRdb's copy has only in-frame clones and lacks some. This table has 45,000 to 55,000 clones, 65% to 90% appearing once. The CDR3 spans 16 residues. Germline V CDR1 and CDR2: SGHRS, YFSETQ. Trimming left V 0 bases short and J 3 bases short, with 10 bases between. The chain joins TRBV5-1 to TRBJ2-6; a weak D match, TRBD1 (5 bases). The origin of this receptor is a human donor with glioblastoma. The starting material was blood, obtained before dendritic cell vaccination. The CDR3 DNA sequence: TGCGCCAGCAGCTTGGTAGGGGCGAATGGGGCCAACGTCCTGACTTTC. Its protein product is CASSLVGANGANVLTF. Full variable domain (outside the CDR3, taken from reference TRBV5-1 and TRBJ2-6): KAGVTQTPRYLIKTRGQQVTLSCSPISGHRSVSWYQQTPGQGLQFLFEYFSETQRNKGNFPGRFSGRQFSNSRSEMNVSTLELGDSALYLCASSLVGANGANVLTFGAGSRLTVL.